What follows describes a single TCR beta chain. The data were produced by immunoSEQ multiplex PCR, yet TCRdb's version contains in-frame clones alone and is incomplete. The sample contains 60,000 or so clones, about 94% of which appear only once. The CDR3 runs 16 residues. Trimming left V 1 base short and J 4 bases short, with 17 bases between. From germline, CDR1 is SGHVS and CDR2 FQNEAQ. This sample is drawn from a study of OX40 agonist ivuxolimab in advanced cancers. Study in general: Under the entry rules, prior anti-PD-1, anti-PD-L1 or anti-CTLA-4 therapy was allowed, and more than 35% had some.

The input for sequencing was CD4+ or CD8+ T cells sorted from blood, taken in a trial of the OX40 agonist ivuxolimab. This rearrangement joins TRBV7-8 to TRBJ2-7, with D tentatively TRBD1 (7 bases). The clonotype was recovered from an adult with an advanced solid tumor such as melanoma, head and neck, liver or kidney cancer. The CDR3 loop reads CASSLVEGASGYEQYF. The CDR3 DNA reads TGTGCCAGCAGCTTAGTGGAGGGGGCAAGTGGGTACGAGCAGTACTTC.